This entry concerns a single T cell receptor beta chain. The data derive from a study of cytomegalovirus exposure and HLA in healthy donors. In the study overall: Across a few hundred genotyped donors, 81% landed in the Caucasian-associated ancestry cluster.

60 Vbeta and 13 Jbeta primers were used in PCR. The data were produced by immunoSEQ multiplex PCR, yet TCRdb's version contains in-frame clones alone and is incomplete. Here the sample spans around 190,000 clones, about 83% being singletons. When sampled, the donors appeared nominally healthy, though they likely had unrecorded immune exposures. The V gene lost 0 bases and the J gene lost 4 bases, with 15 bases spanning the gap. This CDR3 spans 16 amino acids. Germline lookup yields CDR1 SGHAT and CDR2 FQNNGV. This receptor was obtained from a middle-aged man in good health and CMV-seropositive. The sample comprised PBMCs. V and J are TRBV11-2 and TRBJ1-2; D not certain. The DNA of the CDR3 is TGTGCCAGCAGCTTAGACTTCCTTGGACGGGGCTATGGCTACACCTTC. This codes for CASSLDFLGRGYGYTF.